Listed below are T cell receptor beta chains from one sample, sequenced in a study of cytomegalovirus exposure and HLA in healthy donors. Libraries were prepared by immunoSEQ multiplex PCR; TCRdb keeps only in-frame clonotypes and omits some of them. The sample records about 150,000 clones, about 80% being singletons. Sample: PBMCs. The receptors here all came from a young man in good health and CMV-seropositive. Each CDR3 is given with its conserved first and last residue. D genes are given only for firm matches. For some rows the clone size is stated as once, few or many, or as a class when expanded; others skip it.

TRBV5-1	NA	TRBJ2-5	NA	TGCGCCAGCAGCTTGCAGGGCGGAAGAGAGCAGTACTTC	CASSLQGGREQYF
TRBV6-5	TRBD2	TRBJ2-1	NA	TGTGCTAGCAGTTATGGGGCTAGCGGGGGGGAGAATGAGCAGTTCTTC	CASSYGASGGENEQFF
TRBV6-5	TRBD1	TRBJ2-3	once	TGTGCCAGCAGTTACGGGACAGGCAGCACAGATACGCAGTATTTT	CASSYGTGSTDTQYF
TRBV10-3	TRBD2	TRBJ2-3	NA	TGTGCCATCAGCGGGACTAGCGGGAAAAGCACAGATACGCAGTATTTT	CAISGTSGKSTDTQYF
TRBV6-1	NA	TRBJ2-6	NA	TGTGCCAGTGGACTCTCTGGGGCCAACGTCCTGACTTTC	CASGLSGANVLTF
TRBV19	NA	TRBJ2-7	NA	TGTGCCAGTAGTATACGGAGCGACAGAACCTACGAGCAGTACTTC	CASSIRSDRTYEQYF
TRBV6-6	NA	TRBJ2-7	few	TGTGCCAGCAGTAACCCCCCGGCTCAGGCGGGTAACGAGCAGTACTTC	CASSNPPAQAGNEQYF
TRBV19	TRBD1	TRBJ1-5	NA	TGTGCCAGTAGTGAAGGACAGGGGGCCGGTCAGCCCCAGCATTTT	CASSEGQGAGQPQHF
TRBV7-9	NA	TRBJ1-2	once	TGTGCCAGCAGCTTAGTGGGTCCTCAGGGCTATGGCTACACCTTC	CASSLVGPQGYGYTF
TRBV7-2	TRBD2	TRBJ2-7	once	TGTGCCAGCAGCTCCCGGGGGGGGACTAGCGGGGGTGGCTACTGGGAGCAGTACTTC	CASSSRGGTSGGGYWEQYF
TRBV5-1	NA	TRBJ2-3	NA	TGCGCCAGCAGCTTGAACCCTGGGAGTCCAGATACGCAGTATTTT	CASSLNPGSPDTQYF
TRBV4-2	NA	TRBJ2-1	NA	TGTGCCAGCAGCCAAGCCATGGTTTGGAGCTCCAATGAGCAGTTCTTC	CASSQAMVWSSNEQFF
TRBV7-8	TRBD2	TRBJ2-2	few	TGTGCCAGCAGCTTAGTTCAGGCTAGCGGGAGTCACAGCGGGGAGCTGTTTTTT	CASSLVQASGSHSGELFF
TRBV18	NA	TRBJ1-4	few	TGTGCCAGCTCACCCCCGAGTGGTGGGGGGAAACTGTTTTTT	CASSPPSGGGKLFF
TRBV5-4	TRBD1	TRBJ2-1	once	TGTGCCAGCAGCTGGGGACAGAACAATGAGCAGTTCTTC	CASSWGQNNEQFF
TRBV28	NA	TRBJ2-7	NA	TGTGCCAGCAGCTCCCCCTACGAGCAGTACTTC	CASSSPYEQYF
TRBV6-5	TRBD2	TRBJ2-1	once	TGTGCCAGCAATAAACTAGCGGAAGACAATGAGCAGTTCTTC	CASNKLAEDNEQFF
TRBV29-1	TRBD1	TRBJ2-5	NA	TGCAGCGTCATCCGGGACAGGGGGTTTTACCAAGAGACCCAGTACTTC	CSVIRDRGFYQETQYF
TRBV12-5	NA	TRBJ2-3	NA	TGTGCTAGTGGTTTGGCCCCACAGGGCTCGCAGTATTTT	CASGLAPQGSQYF
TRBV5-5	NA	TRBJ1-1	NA	TGTGCCAGCAGCTTGGGCAGGAACACTGAAGCTTTCTTT	CASSLGRNTEAFF
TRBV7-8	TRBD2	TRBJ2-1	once	TGTGCCAGCAGCTTAGCAGCTAGCGGGAATCGCTGGGATGAGCAGTTCTTC	CASSLAASGNRWDEQFF
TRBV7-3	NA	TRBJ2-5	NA	TGTGCCAGCAGCTTATCGGGAGCGGCCCAAGAGACCCAGTACTTC	CASSLSGAAQETQYF
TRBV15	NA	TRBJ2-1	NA	TGTGCCACCAGCAGCAGACTAGGTCGTAACAATGAGCAGTTCTTC	CATSSRLGRNNEQFF
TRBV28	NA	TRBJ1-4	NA	TGTGCCAGCAGCCAATACAGGGATACTAATGAAAAACTGTTTTTT	CASSQYRDTNEKLFF
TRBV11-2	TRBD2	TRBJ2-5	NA	TGTGCCAGCAGCTTAGTTGGGACTAGCGTGGAGACCCAGTACTTC	CASSLVGTSVETQYF
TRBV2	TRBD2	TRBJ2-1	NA	TGTGCCAGCAGTGAAGCCCAGCGGGAGATGTCCTACAATGAGCAGTTCTTC	CASSEAQREMSYNEQFF
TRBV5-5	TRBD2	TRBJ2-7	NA	TGTGCCAGCAGCGGTGGGACTAGCGGGGGCGAGGAGCAGTACTTC	CASSGGTSGGEEQYF
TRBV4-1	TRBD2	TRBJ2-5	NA	TGCGCCAGCAGCCAAGAGCAACTAGCGGGAGGGCCGGTGGAGACCCAGTACTTC	CASSQEQLAGGPVETQYF
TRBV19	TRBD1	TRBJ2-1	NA	TGTGCCAGTAGTATAGGGACAGGGGACGATGAGCAGTTCTTC	CASSIGTGDDEQFF
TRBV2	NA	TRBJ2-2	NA	TGTGCCAGCAGTTCCGACGGTGCGGCGGCCGGGGAGCTGTTTTTT	CASSSDGAAAGELFF
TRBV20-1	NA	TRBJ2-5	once	TGCAGTGCTAGGGTCTACGAGACCCAGTACTTC	CSARVYETQYF
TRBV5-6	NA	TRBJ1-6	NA	TGTGCCAGCAGCTTGGGTCTCTCACCCCTCCACTTT	CASSLGLSPLHF
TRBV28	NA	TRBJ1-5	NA	TGTGCCAGCAGCACCCGCAGACAGTTTTCCAATCAGCCCCAGCATTTT	CASSTRRQFSNQPQHF
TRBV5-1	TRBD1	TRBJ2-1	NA	TGCGCCAGCAGACGAGGGGGCAGATTGTTCGATGAGCAGTTCTTC	CASRRGGRLFDEQFF
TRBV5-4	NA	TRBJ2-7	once	TGTGCCAGCAGCTTAGCGGAGAACTACGAGCAGTACTTC	CASSLAENYEQYF
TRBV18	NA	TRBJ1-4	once	TGTGCCAGCTCACGGGCCGGTAATGAAAAACTGTTTTTT	CASSRAGNEKLFF
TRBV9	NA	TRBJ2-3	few	TGTGCCAGCAGCGTAGCGGGAGTGACAGATACGCAGTATTTT	CASSVAGVTDTQYF
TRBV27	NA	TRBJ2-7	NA	TGTGCCAGCAGTTTGGGCCAGACGCGTACAGAGCAGTACTTC	CASSLGQTRTEQYF
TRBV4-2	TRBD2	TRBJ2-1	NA	TGTGCCAGCAGCCAAGGGAGACTAGCTGGTGAGCAGTTCTTC	CASSQGRLAGEQFF
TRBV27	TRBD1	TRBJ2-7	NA	TGTGCCAGCAGTCTCGGGGACAGGACCTACGAGCAGTACTTC	CASSLGDRTYEQYF
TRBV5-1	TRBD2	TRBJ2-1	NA	TGCGCCAGCAGCGTAGATAGCGGGAGGGCGGGGAATGAGCAGTTCTTC	CASSVDSGRAGNEQFF
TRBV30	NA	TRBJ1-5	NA	TGTGCCTGGAGTGACGCGGGATATGTAGGCAATCAGCCCCAGCATTTT	CAWSDAGYVGNQPQHF
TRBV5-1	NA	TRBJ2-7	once	TGCGCCAGCAGCCCCTCACCTGGGAGGAGGTCCTACGAGCAGTACTTC	CASSPSPGRRSYEQYF
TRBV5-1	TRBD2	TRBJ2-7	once	TGCGCCAGCAGCTTGGGGGCAGGGAGGGACGAGCAGTACTTC	CASSLGAGRDEQYF
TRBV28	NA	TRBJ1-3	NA	TGTGCCAGCAGACGGGGTTCAGTGGATGGAAACACCATATATTTT	CASRRGSVDGNTIYF
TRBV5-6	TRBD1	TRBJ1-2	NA	TGTGCCAGCAGCCCGGACAGGCCGCAAATCTATGGCTACACCTTC	CASSPDRPQIYGYTF
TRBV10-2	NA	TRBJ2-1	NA	TGCGCCAGCAGTGTATTCGGCGGTGAGCAGTTCTTC	CASSVFGGEQFF
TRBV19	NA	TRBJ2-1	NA	TGTGCCAACAGAGGAGGCTGGTGCTCCTACAATGAGCAGTTCTTC	CANRGGWCSYNEQFF
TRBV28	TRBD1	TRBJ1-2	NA	TGTGCCAGCAGGACAGGGGGCGTCTATGGCTACACCTTC	CASRTGGVYGYTF
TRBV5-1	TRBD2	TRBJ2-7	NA	TGCGCCAGCAGCTTACAAAGCGGGAGGGCCTTCGAGCAGTACTTC	CASSLQSGRAFEQYF
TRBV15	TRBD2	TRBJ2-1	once	TGTGCCACCAGCAGTCATAGCGGGACACTCTACAATGAGCAGTTCTTC	CATSSHSGTLYNEQFF
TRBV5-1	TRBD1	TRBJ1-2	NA	TGCGCCAGCAGCTCTCCAGGGGGATCGCGTGGCTACACCTTC	CASSSPGGSRGYTF
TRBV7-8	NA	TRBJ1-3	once	TGTGCCAGCAGCCTCCGGGAAGGGGGAAACACCATATATTTT	CASSLREGGNTIYF
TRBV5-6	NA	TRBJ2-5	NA	TGTGCCAGCTACCGTCGGGGGGCGGGTGAGCAGTACTTC	CASYRRGAGEQYF
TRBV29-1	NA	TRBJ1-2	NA	TGCAGCGTTGAAGAGTATAACTATGGCTACACCTTC	CSVEEYNYGYTF
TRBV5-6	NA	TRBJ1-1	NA	TGTGCCAGCAGCTTGCGAGAAGGGCAGGGGACTGAAGCTTTCTTT	CASSLREGQGTEAFF
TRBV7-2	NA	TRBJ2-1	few	TGTGCCAGCAGTAAAGGTCCGACTTCTCGCAGCTCCTACAATGAGCAGTTCTTC	CASSKGPTSRSSYNEQFF
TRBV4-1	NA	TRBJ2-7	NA	TGCGCCAGCAGCCATGGGGAGTCCTACGAGCAGTACTTC	CASSHGESYEQYF
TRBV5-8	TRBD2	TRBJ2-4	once	TGTGCCAGCAGCTTGGTTCGACTAGCGGGAGGGCGGAACATTCAGTACTTC	CASSLVRLAGGRNIQYF
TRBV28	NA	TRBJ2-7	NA	TGTGCCAGCAGTTTGGGACTTATCTCCTACGAGCAGTACTTC	CASSLGLISYEQYF